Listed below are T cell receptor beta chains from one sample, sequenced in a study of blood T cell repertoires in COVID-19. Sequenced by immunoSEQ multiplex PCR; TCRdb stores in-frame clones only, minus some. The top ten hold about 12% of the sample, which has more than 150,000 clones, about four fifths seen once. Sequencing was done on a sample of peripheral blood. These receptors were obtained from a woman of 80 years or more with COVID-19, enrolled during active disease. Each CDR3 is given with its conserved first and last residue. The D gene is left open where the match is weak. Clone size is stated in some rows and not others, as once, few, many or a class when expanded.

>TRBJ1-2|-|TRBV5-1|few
CASSLNGNYGYTF
TGCGCCAGCAGCTTGAACGGTAACTATGGCTACACCTTC
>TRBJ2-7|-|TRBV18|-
CASSPNRGSYEQYF
TGTGCCAGCTCACCAAACCGGGGTAGCTACGAGCAGTACTTC
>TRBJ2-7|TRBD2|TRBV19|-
CATKSWGRALEQYF
TGTGCCACTAAGAGCTGGGGGAGGGCCCTCGAGCAGTACTTC
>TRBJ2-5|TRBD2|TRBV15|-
CATSRPYSSPGLVPLETQYF
TGTGCCACCAGCAGACCCTACTCCTCACCGGGACTAGTCCCTTTGGAGACCCAGTACTTC
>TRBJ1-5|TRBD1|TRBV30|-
CAWDKRRTGSGGNQPQHF
TGTGCCTGGGACAAAAGAAGGACAGGGTCAGGAGGCAATCAGCCCCAGCATTTT
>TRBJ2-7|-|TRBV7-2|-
CASSLAGGRYEQYF
TGTGCCAGCAGCTTAGCGGGGGGTAGGTACGAGCAGTACTTC
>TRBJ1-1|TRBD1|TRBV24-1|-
CATRPNPRGVNTEAFF
TGTGCCACCAGACCGAACCCCAGGGGGGTGAACACTGAAGCTTTCTTT
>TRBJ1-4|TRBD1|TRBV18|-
CASSRPGQGFDEKLFF
TGTGCCAGCTCCCGTCCGGGACAGGGTTTCGATGAAAAACTGTTTTTT
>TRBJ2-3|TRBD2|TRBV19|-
CASNHHRPGLSTDTQYF
TGTGCCAGTAACCACCACCGCCCGGGACTATCCACAGATACGCAGTATTTT
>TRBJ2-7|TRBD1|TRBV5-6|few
CASSFWTGSYEQYF
TGTGCCAGCAGCTTTTGGACAGGGTCCTACGAGCAGTACTTC
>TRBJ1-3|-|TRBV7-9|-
CASSLVGSGQRNTIYF
TGTGCCAGCAGCTTAGTAGGGTCAGGGCAAAGAAACACCATATATTTT
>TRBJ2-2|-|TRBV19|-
CASSSTPNTGELFF
TGTGCCAGTAGTTCTACTCCGAACACCGGGGAGCTGTTTTTT
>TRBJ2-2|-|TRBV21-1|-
CASSKGGTSGQQPNTGELFF
TGTGCCAGCAGCAAAGGGGGGACTAGCGGGCAACAACCGAACACCGGGGAGCTGTTTTTT
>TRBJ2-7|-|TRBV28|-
CASSSGHRYEQYF
TGTGCCAGCAGTTCGGGACACCGATACGAGCAGTATTTC
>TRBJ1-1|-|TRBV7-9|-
CASSPTSGGTEAFF
TGTGCCAGCAGCCCGACAAGCGGTGGGACTGAAGCTTTCTTT
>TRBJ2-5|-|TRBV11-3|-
CASSLAVYQETQYF
TGTGCCAGCAGCTTGGCGGTCTACCAAGAGACCCAGTACTTC
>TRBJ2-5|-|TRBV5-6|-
CASSSIRGSETQYF
TGTGCCAGCAGTTCGATCCGGGGGTCAGAGACCCAGTACTTC
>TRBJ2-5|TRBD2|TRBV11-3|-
CASSPRLAAYQETQYF
TGTGCCAGCAGCCCCAGACTAGCGGCCTACCAAGAGACCCAGTACTTC
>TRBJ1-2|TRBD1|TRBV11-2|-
CASSPPGTGGIYGYTF
TGTGCCAGCAGCCCCCCCGGGACAGGGGGGATCTATGGCTACACCTTC
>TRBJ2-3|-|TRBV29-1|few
CSVEDTGPGALTDTQYF
TGCAGCGTTGAAGATACGGGCCCGGGAGCGCTGACAGATACGCAGTATTTT
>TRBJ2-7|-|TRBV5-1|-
CASSYGQGYEQYF
TGCGCCAGCAGCTACGGGCAGGGGTACGAGCAGTACTTC
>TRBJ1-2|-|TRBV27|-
CASSSGLRYGYTF
TGTGCCAGCAGTTCGGGACTGAGATATGGCTACACCTTC
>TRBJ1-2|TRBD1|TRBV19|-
CAREQDRTGNYGYTF
TGTGCCAGGGAACAGGACAGGACTGGTAACTATGGCTACACCTTC
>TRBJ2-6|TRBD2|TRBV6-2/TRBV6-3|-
CASSGGTSSGANVLTF
TGTGCCAGCAGCGGGGGGACCAGCTCTGGGGCCAACGTCCTGACTTTC
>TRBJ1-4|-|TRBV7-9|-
CASSLGTGEKLFF
TGTGCCAGCAGCTTAGGAACAGGTGAAAAACTGTTTTTT
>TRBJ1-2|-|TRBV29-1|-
CSVRAAVNGYTF
TGCAGCGTTAGAGCGGCAGTCAATGGCTACACCTTC
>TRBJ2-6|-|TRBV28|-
CASSLGLSSGANVLTF
TGTGCCAGCAGTTTAGGACTGAGCTCTGGGGCCAACGTCCTGACTTTC
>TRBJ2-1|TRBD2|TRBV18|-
CASSPPLLAGEGNEQFF
TGTGCCAGCTCACCACCGCTGCTAGCGGGAGAGGGGAATGAGCAGTTCTTC
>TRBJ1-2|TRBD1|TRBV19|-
CASSRGQGSNYGYTF
TGTGCCAGTAGTAGGGGACAGGGAAGTAACTATGGCTACACCTTC
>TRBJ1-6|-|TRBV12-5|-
CASGLVIGSSYNSPLHF
TGTGCTAGTGGTTTGGTAATCGGGAGCTCCTATAATTCACCCCTCCACTTT
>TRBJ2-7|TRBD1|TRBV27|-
CASRRSTRTGDYEQYF
TGTGCCAGCAGACGAAGCACGAGGACAGGGGACTACGAGCAGTACTTC
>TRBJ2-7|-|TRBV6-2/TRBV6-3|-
CASSWGSTYEQYF
TGTGCCAGCAGTTGGGGCAGTACCTACGAGCAGTACTTC
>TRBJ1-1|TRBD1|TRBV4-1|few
CASSHGQVNTEAFF
TGCGCCAGCAGCCATGGACAGGTTAACACTGAAGCTTTCTTT
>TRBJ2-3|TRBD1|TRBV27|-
CASSPLRTGATDTQYF
TGTGCCAGCAGTCCACTAAGGACAGGGGCCACAGATACGCAGTATTTT
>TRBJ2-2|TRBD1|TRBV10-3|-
CAISARTGTTGELFF
TGTGCCATCAGTGCTCGGACAGGGACCACCGGGGAGCTGTTTTTT
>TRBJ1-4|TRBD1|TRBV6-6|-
CASSPGQGARLTNEKLFF
TGTGCCAGCAGTCCGGGACAGGGGGCGCGGTTGACTAATGAAAAACTGTTTTTT
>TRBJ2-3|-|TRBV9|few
CASSVRTARDTQYF
TGTGCCAGCAGCGTGCGGACAGCCAGAGATACGCAGTATTTT
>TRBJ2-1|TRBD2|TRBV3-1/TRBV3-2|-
CASSPWTSGTYNEQFF
TGTGCCAGCAGCCCCTGGACTAGCGGGACATACAATGAGCAGTTCTTC
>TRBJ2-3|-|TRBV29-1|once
CSAPAEQGLQDTQYF
TGCAGCGCCCCCGCCGAGCAGGGCCTGCAAGATACGCAGTATTTT
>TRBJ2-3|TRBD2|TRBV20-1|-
CSASGRLAVGTDTQYF
TGCAGTGCTAGTGGAAGACTAGCGGTGGGGACAGATACGCAGTATTTT
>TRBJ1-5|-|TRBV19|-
CASRPPQGINQPQHF
TGTGCCAGCCGTCCCCCTCAGGGCATCAATCAGCCCCAGCATTTT
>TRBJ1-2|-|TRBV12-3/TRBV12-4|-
CASSYTENYGYTF
TGTGCCAGCAGTTACACAGAGAACTATGGCTACACCTTC
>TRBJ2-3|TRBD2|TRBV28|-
CASSLSLADSTDTQYF
TGTGCCAGCAGTTTATCACTAGCGGATAGCACAGATACGCAGTATTTT